The source of this T cell receptor (beta chain) is a study of shared clonotypes between healthy human individuals. The method was immunoSEQ multiplex PCR; TCRdb's version includes in-frame clones alone and lacks a portion of them. The table includes about 2 million clones, 85% to 95% detected once. Germline loops: CDR1 MNHNS, CDR2 SASEGT. V was clipped by 4 bases and J by 2 bases, with 12 bases between them. This CDR3 contains 15 residues. This chain uses TRBV6-1 with TRBJ1-3; the D is unclear. This TCR derives from a man younger than 35 in good health. Input material: naive CD4+ T cells sorted from blood. The subset was: CD45RA+ positively selected. The CDR3 nucleotides read TGTGCCAGCAGTGTCCCTGGGTCTGCTGGAAACACCATATATTTT. Its protein product is CASSVPGSAGNTIYF.